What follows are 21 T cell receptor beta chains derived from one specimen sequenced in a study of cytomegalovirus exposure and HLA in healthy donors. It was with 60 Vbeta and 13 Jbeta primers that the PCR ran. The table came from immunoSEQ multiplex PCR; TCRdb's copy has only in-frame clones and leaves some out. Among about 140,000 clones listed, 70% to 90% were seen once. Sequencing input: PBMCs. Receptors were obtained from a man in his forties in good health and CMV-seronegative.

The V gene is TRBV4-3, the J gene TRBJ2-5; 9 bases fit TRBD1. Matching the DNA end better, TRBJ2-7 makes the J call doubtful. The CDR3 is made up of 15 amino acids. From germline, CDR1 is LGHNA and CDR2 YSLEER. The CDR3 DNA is TGCGCCAGCAGCCCAGGGACAGGGAAGTCCTACGAGCAGTACTTC. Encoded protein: CASSPGTGKSYEQYF.

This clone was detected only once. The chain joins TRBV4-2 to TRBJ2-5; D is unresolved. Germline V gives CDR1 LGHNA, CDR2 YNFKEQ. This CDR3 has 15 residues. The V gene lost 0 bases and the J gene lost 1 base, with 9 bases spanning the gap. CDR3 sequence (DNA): TGTGCCAGCAGCCAAGATTTCCGCAGCCAAGAGACCCAGTACTTC. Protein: CASSQDFRSQETQYF.

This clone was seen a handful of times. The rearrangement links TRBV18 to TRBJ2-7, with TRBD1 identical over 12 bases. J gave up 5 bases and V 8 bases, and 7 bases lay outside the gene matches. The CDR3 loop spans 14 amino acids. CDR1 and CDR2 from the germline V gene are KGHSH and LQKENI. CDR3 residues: CASRPGTGGHEQYF. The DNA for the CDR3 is TGTGCCAGCCGCCCGGGGACAGGGGGCCACGAGCAGTACTTC. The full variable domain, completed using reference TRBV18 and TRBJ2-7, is NAGVMQNPRHLVRRRGQEARLRCSPMKGHSHVYWYRQLPEEGLKFMVYLQKENIIDESGMPKERFSAEFPKEGPSILRIQQVVRGDSAAYFCASRPGTGGHEQYFGPGTRLTVT.

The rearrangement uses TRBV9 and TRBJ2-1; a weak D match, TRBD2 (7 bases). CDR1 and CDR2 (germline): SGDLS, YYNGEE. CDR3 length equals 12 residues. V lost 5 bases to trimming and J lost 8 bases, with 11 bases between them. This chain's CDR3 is CASSEGGDEQFF. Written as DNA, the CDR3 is TGTGCCAGCAGTGAGGGGGGGGATGAGCAGTTCTTC.

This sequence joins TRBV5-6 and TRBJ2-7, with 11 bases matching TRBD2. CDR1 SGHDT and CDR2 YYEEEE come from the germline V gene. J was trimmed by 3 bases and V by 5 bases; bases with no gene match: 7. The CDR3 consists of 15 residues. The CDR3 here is CASSFMTSGIYEQYF. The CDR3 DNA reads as TGTGCCAGCAGTTTTATGACTAGCGGGATCTACGAGCAGTACTTC.

The CDR3 coding sequence is TGCACCAGCAGCCAACTCCCGGGTTTTAACACCGGGGAGCTGTTTTTT. It encodes CTSSQLPGFNTGELFF. V and J are TRBV1 and TRBJ2-2; the DNA was not compared with TRBD2, the D call given in the table. TRBV1 is a pseudogene locus. The CDR3 contains 16 residues.

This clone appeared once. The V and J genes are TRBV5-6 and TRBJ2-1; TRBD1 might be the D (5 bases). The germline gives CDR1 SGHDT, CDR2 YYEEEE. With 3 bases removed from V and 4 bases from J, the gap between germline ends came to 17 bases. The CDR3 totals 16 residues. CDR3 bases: TGTGCCAGCAGCTCGATGACAGCAACCTTTTACAATGAGCAGTTCTTC. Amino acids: CASSSMTATFYNEQFF.

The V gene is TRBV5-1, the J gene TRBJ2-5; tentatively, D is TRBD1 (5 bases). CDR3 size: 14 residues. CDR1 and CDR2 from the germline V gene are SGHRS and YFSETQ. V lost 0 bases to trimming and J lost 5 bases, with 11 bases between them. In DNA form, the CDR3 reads TGCGCCAGCAGCTTGGGGGGCGTAGCCGAGACCCAGTACTTC. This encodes CASSLGGVAETQYF.

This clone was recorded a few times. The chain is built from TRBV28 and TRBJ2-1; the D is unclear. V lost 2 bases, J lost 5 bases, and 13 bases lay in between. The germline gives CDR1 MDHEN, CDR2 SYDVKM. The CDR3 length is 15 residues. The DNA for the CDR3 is TGTGCCAGCAGTTTACTTGCCAAATACAACAATGAGCAGTTCTTC. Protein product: CASSLLAKYNNEQFF. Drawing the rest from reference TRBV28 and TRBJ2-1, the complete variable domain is DVKVTQSSRYLVKRTGEKVFLECVQDMDHENMFWYRQDPGLGLRLIYFSYDVKMKEKGDIPEGYSVSREKKERFSLILESASTNQTSMYLCASSLLAKYNNEQFFGPGTRLTVL.

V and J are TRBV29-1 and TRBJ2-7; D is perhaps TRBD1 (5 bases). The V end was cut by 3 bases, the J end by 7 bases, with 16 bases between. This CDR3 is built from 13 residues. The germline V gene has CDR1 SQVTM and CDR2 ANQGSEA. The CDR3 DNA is TGCAGCGTTGACCCAGGGCCCGCGGAAGAGCAGTACTTC. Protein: CSVDPGPAEEQYF.

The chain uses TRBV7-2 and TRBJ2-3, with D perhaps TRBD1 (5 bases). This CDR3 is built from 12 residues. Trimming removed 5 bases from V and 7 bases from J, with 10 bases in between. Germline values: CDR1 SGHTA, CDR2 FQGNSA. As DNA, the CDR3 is TGTGCCAGCAGCCCGACAGAAAATACGCAGTATTTT. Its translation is CASSPTENTQYF.

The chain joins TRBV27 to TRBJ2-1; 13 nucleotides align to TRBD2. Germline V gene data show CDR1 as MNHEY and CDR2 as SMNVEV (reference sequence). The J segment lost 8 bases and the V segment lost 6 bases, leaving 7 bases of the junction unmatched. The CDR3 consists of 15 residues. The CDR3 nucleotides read TGTGCCAGCAGCCGGACTAGCGGGAGTCTCCATGAGCAGTTCTTC. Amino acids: CASSRTSGSLHEQFF.

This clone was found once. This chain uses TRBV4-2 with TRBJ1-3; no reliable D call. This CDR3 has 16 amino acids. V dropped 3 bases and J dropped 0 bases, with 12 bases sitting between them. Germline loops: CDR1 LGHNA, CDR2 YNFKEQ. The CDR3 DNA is TGTGCCAGCAGCCAGGATCAGGAAATCTCTGGAAACACCATATATTTT. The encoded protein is CASSQDQEISGNTIYF.

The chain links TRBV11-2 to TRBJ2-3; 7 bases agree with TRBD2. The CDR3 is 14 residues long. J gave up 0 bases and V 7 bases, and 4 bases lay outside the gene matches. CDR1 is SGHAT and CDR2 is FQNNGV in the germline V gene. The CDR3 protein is CASTASGSTDTQYF. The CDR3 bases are TGTGCCAGCACCGCTAGCGGTAGCACAGATACGCAGTATTTT. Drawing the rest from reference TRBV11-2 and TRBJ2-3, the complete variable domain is EAGVAQSPRYKIIEKRQSVAFWCNPISGHATLYWYQQILGQGPKLLIQFQNNGVVDDSQLPKDRFSAERLKGVDSTLKIQPAKLEDSAVYLCASTASGSTDTQYFGPGTRLTVL.

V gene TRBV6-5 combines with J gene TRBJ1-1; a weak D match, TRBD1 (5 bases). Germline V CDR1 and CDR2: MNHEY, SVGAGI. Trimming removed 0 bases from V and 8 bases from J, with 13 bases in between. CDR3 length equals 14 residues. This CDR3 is CASSYSGGEREAFF. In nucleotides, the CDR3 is TGTGCCAGCAGTTACTCTGGAGGGGAGAGGGAAGCTTTCTTT.

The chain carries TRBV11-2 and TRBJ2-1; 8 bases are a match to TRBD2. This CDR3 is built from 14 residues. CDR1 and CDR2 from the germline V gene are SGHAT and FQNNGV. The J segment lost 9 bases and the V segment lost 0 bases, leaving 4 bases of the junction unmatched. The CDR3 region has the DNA TGTGCCAGCAGCTTAGAGGGCGGGAGGTCTGAGCAGTTCTTC. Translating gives CASSLEGGRSEQFF. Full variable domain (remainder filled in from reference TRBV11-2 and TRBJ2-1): EAGVAQSPRYKIIEKRQSVAFWCNPISGHATLYWYQQILGQGPKLLIQFQNNGVVDDSQLPKDRFSAERLKGVDSTLKIQPAKLEDSAVYLCASSLEGGRSEQFFGPGTRLTVL.

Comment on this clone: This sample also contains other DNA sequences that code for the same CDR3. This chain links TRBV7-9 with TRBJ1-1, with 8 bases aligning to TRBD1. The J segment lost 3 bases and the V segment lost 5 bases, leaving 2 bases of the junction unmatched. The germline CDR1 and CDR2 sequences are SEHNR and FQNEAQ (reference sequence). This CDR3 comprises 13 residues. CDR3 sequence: CASSLTGDTEAFF. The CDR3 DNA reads TGTGCCAGCAGCCTGACAGGGGACACTGAAGCTTTCTTT.

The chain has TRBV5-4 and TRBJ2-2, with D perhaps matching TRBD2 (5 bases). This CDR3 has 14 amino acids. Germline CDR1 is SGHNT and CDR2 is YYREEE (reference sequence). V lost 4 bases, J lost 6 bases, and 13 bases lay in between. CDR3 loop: CASSPEGLPGELFF. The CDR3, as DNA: TGTGCCAGCAGCCCCGAGGGCCTACCCGGGGAGCTGTTTTTT.

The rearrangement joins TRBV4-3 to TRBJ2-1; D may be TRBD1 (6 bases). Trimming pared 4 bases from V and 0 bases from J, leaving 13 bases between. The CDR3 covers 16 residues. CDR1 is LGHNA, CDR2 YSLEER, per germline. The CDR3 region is CASSLAGASSYNEQFF. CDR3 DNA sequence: TGCGCCAGCAGCCTGGCAGGGGCAAGCTCCTACAATGAGCAGTTCTTC.

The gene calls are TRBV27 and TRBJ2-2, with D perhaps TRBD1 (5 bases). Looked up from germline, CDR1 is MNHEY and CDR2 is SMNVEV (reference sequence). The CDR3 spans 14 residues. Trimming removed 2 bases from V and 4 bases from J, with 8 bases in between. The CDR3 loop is CASSLAGITGELFF. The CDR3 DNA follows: TGTGCCAGCAGTTTAGCAGGGATCACCGGGGAGCTGTTTTTT.

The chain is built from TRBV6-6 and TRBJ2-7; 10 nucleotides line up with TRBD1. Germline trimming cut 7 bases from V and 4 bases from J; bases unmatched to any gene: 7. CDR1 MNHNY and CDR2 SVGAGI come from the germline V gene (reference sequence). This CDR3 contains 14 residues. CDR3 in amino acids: CASNTRDRGYEQYF. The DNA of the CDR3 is TGTGCCAGCAATACTAGGGACAGGGGTTACGAGCAGTACTTC.